The 30 T cell receptor beta chains below come from one sample, sequenced in a study of shared clonotypes between healthy human individuals. Generated by immunoSEQ multiplex PCR, the TCRdb table keeps only in-frame clones and is missing some. The sample includes around 450,000 clones, roughly 83% of them seen just once. Source material: PBMCs. The receptors originated from a woman aged 40-49 years in good health. Some clones in this sample may be carry-over from other donors' samples.

The chain employs TRBV11-2 and TRBJ2-1; possibly TRBD2 for D (6 bases). The CDR3 runs to 19 residues. The germline V gene encodes CDR1 SGHAT and CDR2 FQNNGV. The V end was cut by 4 bases, the J end by 2 bases, with 24 bases between. The CDR3 protein is CASSYARAGNPGAYNEQFF. DNA of the CDR3: TGTGCCAGCAGCTACGCTAGGGCGGGGAACCCCGGCGCCTACAATGAGCAGTTCTTC.

The chain links TRBV7-3 to TRBJ1-3, with TRBD1 as a possible D gene (6 bases). V lost 2 bases, J lost 3 bases, and 14 bases lay in between. The germline gives CDR1 SGHTA, CDR2 FQGTGA. This CDR3 is built from 16 residues. In DNA, the CDR3 is TGTGCCAGCAGCTTAGGGGACACCCGAAGTGGAAACACCATATATTTT. Amino acid sequence: CASSLGDTRSGNTIYF.

The gene calls are TRBV2 and TRBJ2-7; 10 bases map to TRBD1. The trim removed 8 bases at V and 3 bases at J, leaving 4 bases unmatched. The CDR3 contains 13 residues. Germline CDR1 and CDR2: SNHLY and FYNNEI. The CDR3 loop reads CASFRDRGYEQYF. DNA for the CDR3: TGTGCCAGCTTCCGGGACAGGGGCTACGAGCAGTACTTC.

The chain joins TRBV19 to TRBJ2-1; tentative D call: TRBD2 (5 bases). Per the germline V gene, CDR1 is LNHDA and CDR2 is SQIVND (reference sequence). The CDR3 extends over 17 amino acids. V lost 4 bases and J 0 bases, leaving 16 bases between the germline ends. CDR3 residues: CASSTEKEASSYNEQFF. CDR3 nucleotides: TGTGCCAGTAGTACGGAGAAGGAGGCCAGCTCCTACAATGAGCAGTTCTTC.

The gene calls are TRBV27 and TRBJ2-7; 7 nucleotides line up with TRBD2. Germline CDR1 reads MNHEY; CDR2 reads SMNVEV (reference sequence). This CDR3 has 15 residues. With V trimmed by 6 bases and J by 2 bases, 10 bases remained unmatched. The CDR3 here is CASSLSRSGTYEQYF. The CDR3 DNA reads as TGTGCCAGCAGCCTAAGCCGGAGCGGGACCTACGAGCAGTACTTC.

This chain joins TRBV30 and TRBJ1-1; unclear D gene. The germline CDR1 and CDR2 sequences are GTSNPN and SVGIG (reference sequence). The CDR3 extends over 13 amino acids. Trimming took off 0 bases at V and 4 bases at J, with 9 bases between the two ends. The CDR3 coding sequence is TGTGCCTGGAGTGTGAAAGGTGGCACTGAAGCTTTCTTT. Translation gives CAWSVKGGTEAFF.

The chain joins TRBV28 to TRBJ2-1, with 7 bases matching TRBD1. Losses at the gene ends were 4 bases for V and 0 bases for J; bases not matched to a gene: 9. This CDR3 spans 17 amino acids. The germline V gene encodes CDR1 MDHEN and CDR2 SYDVKM. The CDR3 nucleotides read TGTGCCAGCAGTTCCCCCACAGGGGCGAGCTCCTACAATGAGCAGTTCTTC. As protein: CASSSPTGASSYNEQFF.

V and J are TRBV13 and TRBJ1-5; D call uncertain. The CDR3 extends over 14 amino acids. Germline loops: CDR1 PRHDT, CDR2 FYEKMQ (reference sequence). Trimming pared 2 bases from V and 7 bases from J, leaving 12 bases between. CDR3 coding DNA: TGTGCCAGCAGCTTATTTAGGGTCGGGCAGCCCCAGCATTTT. The encoded protein is CASSLFRVGQPQHF.

The rearrangement links TRBV6-1 to TRBJ2-7; D is ambiguous. Trimming removed 1 base at V and 0 bases at J, with 13 bases between. The CDR3 has 16 amino acids. CDR1 is MNHNS, CDR2 SASEGT, per germline. The CDR3 bases are TGTGCCAGCAGTGAAGGACTGACCAGAGGCTCCTACGAGCAGTACTTC. Translation gives CASSEGLTRGSYEQYF.

The chain carries TRBV29-1 and TRBJ2-7; TRBD2 aligns across 10 bases. This CDR3 has 16 amino acids. With 1 base clipped from V and 4 bases from J, the junction kept 10 bases outside the gene matches. Germline CDR1 and CDR2: SQVTM and ANQGSEA. The CDR3 DNA sequence: TGCAGCGTTGAAGGATGGGCTAGCGGGAGTCCATACGAGCAGTACTTC. It codes for CSVEGWASGSPYEQYF.

The J gene is TRBJ1-1, the V gene TRBV7-3, with D tentatively TRBD1 (6 bases). The ends were cut back, 5 bases at V and 1 base at J, with 11 bases in the middle. This CDR3 contains 14 residues. From germline, CDR1 is SGHTA and CDR2 FQGTGA. CDR3 region: CASSPGHQNTEAFF. The CDR3 nucleotides read TGTGCCAGCAGCCCGGGACATCAGAACACTGAAGCTTTCTTT.

The rearrangement joins TRBV30 to TRBJ2-7; D may be TRBD2 (6 bases). Per the germline V gene, CDR1 is GTSNPN and CDR2 is SVGIG (reference sequence). Trimming pared 1 base from V and 7 bases from J, leaving 8 bases between. This CDR3 comprises 11 residues. CDR3 sequence (DNA): TGTGCCTGGAGTGCCGGAGGGGAGCAGTACTTC. It specifies CAWSAGGEQYF.

The chain recombines TRBV5-1 with TRBJ1-5; D remains ambiguous. Trimming took off 2 bases at V and 4 bases at J, with 7 bases between the two ends. Germline assignment: CDR1 SGHRS and CDR2 YFSETQ. The CDR3 runs to 13 residues. DNA for the CDR3: TGCGCCAGCAGCTTTTCGGAGAATCAGCCCCAGCATTTT. It encodes CASSFSENQPQHF.

The chain links TRBV28 to TRBJ2-1, with 9 bases that match TRBD1. Germline CDR1 MDHEN, CDR2 SYDVKM. This CDR3 has 16 amino acids. Trimming took 3 bases from V and 2 from J; bases not matched to a gene: 5. CDR3 nucleotides: TGTGCCAGCAGTTTGGTGGGACAGGGAACCTACAATGAGCAGTTCTTC. The encoded protein is CASSLVGQGTYNEQFF.

V gene TRBV30 combines with J gene TRBJ2-2, with TRBD2 matching over 7 bases. The V gene's germline CDR1 is GTSNPN and CDR2 SVGIG (reference sequence). The ends lost 2 bases at V and 1 base at J; junction bases unmatched: 13. CDR3 length: 18 residues. As DNA, the CDR3 is TGTGCCTGGAGTTTAGGCGATACTAGCGCTCGGAACACCGGGGAGCTGTTTTTT. Translated: CAWSLGDTSARNTGELFF.

This clone showed up just once. The V gene is TRBV5-6, the J gene TRBJ2-2; no reliable D call. Germline assignment: CDR1 SGHDT and CDR2 YYEEEE. The CDR3 is 13 amino acids. Trimming removed 6 bases from V and 3 bases from J, with 9 bases in between. DNA of the CDR3: TGTGCCAGCAAAAGACCGTACACCGGGGAGCTGTTTTTT. Translation gives CASKRPYTGELFF. Combining the CDR3 with reference TRBV5-6 and TRBJ2-2 gives the whole variable domain DAGVTQSPTHLIKTRGQQVTLRCSPKSGHDTVSWYQQALGQGPQFIFQYYEEEERQRGNFPDRFSGHQFPNYSSELNVNALLLGDSALYLCASKRPYTGELFFGEGSRLTVL.

This clone has more than one count but fewer than ten. The rearrangement uses TRBV5-6 and TRBJ2-5; D is possibly TRBD2 (5 bases). Germline CDR1 reads SGHDT; CDR2 reads YYEEEE. This CDR3 has 15 amino acids. The V gene lost 3 bases and the J gene lost 0 bases, with 12 bases spanning the gap. The CDR3 bases are TGTGCCAGCAGCTGGGAAGCGGCCTACCAAGAGACCCAGTACTTC. This encodes CASSWEAAYQETQYF. The full variable domain, completed using reference TRBV5-6 and TRBJ2-5, is DAGVTQSPTHLIKTRGQQVTLRCSPKSGHDTVSWYQQALGQGPQFIFQYYEEEERQRGNFPDRFSGHQFPNYSSELNVNALLLGDSALYLCASSWEAAYQETQYFGPGTRLLVL.

This clone was seen only once. V gene TRBV2 combines with J gene TRBJ1-6; no clear D gene. V gave up 6 bases and J gave up 9 bases, with 15 bases separating them. This CDR3 has 14 amino acids. Germline assignment: CDR1 SNHLY and CDR2 FYNNEI. The CDR3 region is CASSLNQEGSPLHF. The CDR3 DNA reads TGTGCCAGCAGCCTAAATCAGGAGGGTTCACCCCTCCACTTT. Complete variable domain (other parts from reference TRBV2 and TRBJ1-6): EPEVTQTPSHQVTQMGQEVILRCVPISNHLYFYWYRQILGQKVEFLVSFYNNEISEKSEIFDDQFSVERPDGSNFTLKIRSTKLEDSAMYFCASSLNQEGSPLHFGNGTRLTVT.

V and J are TRBV11-2 and TRBJ2-3; TRBD2 might be the D (6 bases). V lost 5 bases and J lost 4, with 13 bases in between. The CDR3 covers 14 residues. Germline CDR1 SGHAT, CDR2 FQNNGV. The CDR3 region is CASSLWGTSDTQYF. CDR3 DNA: TGTGCCAGCAGCCTTTGGGGGACTTCAGATACGCAGTATTTT.

V gene TRBV7-6 combines with J gene TRBJ2-3; D may be TRBD2 (5 bases). Trimming took 1 base from V and 4 from J, leaving 9 bases between them. The CDR3 has 14 amino acids. Looked up from germline, CDR1 is SGHVS and CDR2 is FNYEAQ. This CDR3 is CASSLGGSSDTQYF. CDR3 bases: TGTGCCAGCAGCTTAGGCGGGTCATCAGATACGCAGTATTTT.

Here the CDR3 reads CASSLGSGTGYEQYF. DNA for the CDR3: TGTGCCAGCAGTTTAGGGTCGGGTACAGGCTACGAGCAGTACTTC. The V call is TRBV28, the J call TRBJ2-5, with D tentatively TRBD1 (5 bases). Near its end, the DNA agrees better with TRBJ2-7, so the J call may be wrong. CDR1 MDHEN and CDR2 SYDVKM come from the germline V gene. This CDR3 comprises 15 residues.

The gene calls are TRBV6-1 and TRBJ2-1, with 7 positions matching TRBD2. CDR3 length: 13 amino acids. V lost 10 bases to trimming and J lost 5 bases; unmatched junction nucleotides: 8. Germline CDR1 is MNHNS and CDR2 is SASEGT. The CDR3 bases are TGTGCCACCCAAAGCGGGATGAACAATGAGCAGTTCTTC. Its translation: CATQSGMNNEQFF.

This chain joins TRBV28 and TRBJ2-4; possibly TRBD1 for D (5 bases). Trimming left V 2 bases short and J 14 bases short, with 22 bases between. The CDR3 runs 15 residues. CDR1 MDHEN and CDR2 SYDVKM come from the germline V gene. DNA for the CDR3: TGTGCCAGCAGTTTAGTTGCGCAGGGTCAATCCCAAAAGTACTTC. This codes for CASSLVAQGQSQKYF.

The genes are TRBV5-6 and TRBJ2-7, with D possibly TRBD2 on 6 matching bases. Deletions cut 4 bases from V and 5 bases from J, with 28 bases between. The CDR3 has 18 amino acids. Germline CDR1 is SGHDT and CDR2 is YYEEEE. The CDR3 coding sequence is TGTGCCAGCAGCCCACTACACCGACTAGAAGCGGTGGGTGACGAGCAGTACTTC. Translated, it gives CASSPLHRLEAVGDEQYF. The entire variable domain, with the rest obtained from reference TRBV5-6 and TRBJ2-7, is as follows: DAGVTQSPTHLIKTRGQQVTLRCSPKSGHDTVSWYQQALGQGPQFIFQYYEEEERQRGNFPDRFSGHQFPNYSSELNVNALLLGDSALYLCASSPLHRLEAVGDEQYFGPGTRLTVT.

J is TRBJ2-2 and V is TRBV19, with 14 positions matching TRBD2. Trimming removed 4 bases from V and 3 bases from J; junction bases left unmatched: 7. Germline V gene data show CDR1 as LNHDA and CDR2 as SQIVND (reference sequence). This CDR3 has 18 residues. The CDR3 nucleotides read TGTGCCAGTAGTAAGGGACTAGCGGGGGAGAGTGACACCGGGGAGCTGTTTTTT. Protein product: CASSKGLAGESDTGELFF.

The chain carries TRBV27 and TRBJ2-7, with TRBD2 as a possible D gene (7 bases). CDR3 length: 13 amino acids. Germline CDR1 MNHEY, CDR2 SMNVEV (reference sequence). The V end lost 6 bases, the J end lost 6 bases, and 15 bases lay between the germline ends. Written as DNA, the CDR3 is TGTGCCAGCAGCCCTAGGGGGGGGCTCGAGCAGTACTTC. Translated, it gives CASSPRGGLEQYF.

V is TRBV2 and J is TRBJ1-2, with TRBD1 as a possible D gene (6 bases). V dropped 1 base and J dropped 6 bases, with 24 bases sitting between them. Germline lookup yields CDR1 SNHLY and CDR2 FYNNEI. The CDR3 spans 18 residues. CDR3: CASSEGGQGILKPDGYTF. The CDR3 nucleotides are TGTGCCAGCAGTGAAGGAGGTCAGGGGATCCTAAAACCAGATGGCTACACCTTC.

This clone has just one count. The rearrangement joins TRBV7-9 to TRBJ2-3; D is tentatively TRBD1 or TRBD2 (6 bases each). V was shortened by 5 bases and J by 2 bases, with 14 bases between the two germline ends. The CDR3 has 15 residues. Germline values: CDR1 SEHNR, CDR2 FQNEAQ (reference sequence). The CDR3 sequence: CASSPTGTPTDTQYF. Written as DNA, the CDR3 is TGTGCCAGCAGCCCAACAGGGACTCCCACAGATACGCAGTATTTT.

The V and J genes are TRBV5-1 and TRBJ2-7; D is possibly TRBD2 (5 bases). Trimming left V 4 bases short and J 2 bases short, with 10 bases between. The V gene's germline CDR1 is SGHRS and CDR2 YFSETQ. This CDR3 contains 13 residues. The CDR3 DNA sequence: TGCGCCAGCAGCCTCGGGAAAGCCTACGAGCAGTACTTC. Its protein product is CASSLGKAYEQYF.

The V gene is TRBV7-2, the J gene TRBJ2-7; D is possibly TRBD1 or TRBD2 (5 bases each). CDR1 and CDR2 (germline): SGHTA, FQGNSA. The CDR3 runs to 14 residues. Trimming removed 3 bases at V and 3 bases at J, with 12 bases between. In nucleotides, the CDR3 is TGTGCCAGCAGCTTTGGGGGAGCTGTCTACGAGCAGTACTTC. Its translation: CASSFGGAVYEQYF.